The 16 T cell receptor beta chains below were found in one sample sequenced in a study of early T cells in non-severe SARS-CoV-2 infection (dated by TCRdb to the early 2020s). Libraries were made using 5' RACE. The sample was run on a NextSeq 500. TCRdb trimmed the raw reads at Q25, called clones with MiXCR and kept productive beta chains. Every distinct CDR3 protein forms one entry, paired with its most common genes and DNA. For this sample the table gives 40,000 to 55,000 distinct CDR3 sequences, of which about 13% were detected only once. Roughly a tenth of the sample is in the top ten clones. Material for sequencing was whole blood. The receptors were gathered from an adult who was a healthcare worker with PCR-confirmed SARS-CoV-2 infection or an uninfected control (not recorded which).

This clonotype has only a few counts. The chain recombines TRBV6-1 with TRBJ2-7, with TRBD2 matching over 8 bases. CDR1 is MNHNS and CDR2 is SASEGT in the germline V gene. V was clipped by 1 base and J by 3 bases; unmatched bases: 2. This CDR3 contains 14 residues. The CDR3 here is CASSEGLASYEQYF. In nucleotides, the CDR3 is TGTGCCAGCAGTGAAGGACTAGCGAGCTACGAGCAGTACTTC.

This clonotype showed up just a few times. V and J are TRBV4-1 and TRBJ2-5, with D unclear. In germline, CDR1 is MGHRA, CDR2 YSYEKL. The CDR3 length is 13 residues. V shed 1 base and J shed 4 bases, with 7 bases lying between them. DNA for the CDR3: TGCGCCAGCAGCCAAGTGCTGGGAGAGACCCAGTACTTC. Protein: CASSQVLGETQYF.

This clonotype was counted many times. This rearrangement joins TRBV13 to TRBJ1-2, with 7 bases that match TRBD1. The CDR3 length is 17 residues. Per germline, CDR1 PRHDT and CDR2 FYEKMQ (reference sequence). The junction had 12 bases not matched to a gene; V was cut back by 1 base and J by 4 bases. CDR3: CASSLEGALPGIYGYTF. In DNA form, the CDR3 reads TGTGCCAGCAGCTTAGAGGGGGCCCTACCGGGAATCTATGGCTACACCTTC.

The J gene is TRBJ2-3, the V gene TRBV5-8; no firm D call. CDR1 and CDR2 (germline): SGHTS, YDEGEE. The length of the CDR3 is 13 residues. V was trimmed by 3 bases and J by 6 bases, leaving 11 bases between them. The CDR3 coding sequence is TGTGCCAGCAGCTGGTCCCCTTGGGATACGCAGTATTTT. It encodes CASSWSPWDTQYF.

As regards this clonotype: A read error may produce the germline difference seen at one junction end. This chain connects TRBV7-9 to TRBJ2-7; TRBD2 agrees at 12 bases. Germline V gene sequence: CDR1 SEHNR, CDR2 FQNEAQ (reference sequence). The CDR3 contains 13 residues. The CDR3 here is CASSLVETSGGSF. The CDR3 coding sequence is TGTGCCAGCAGCTTAGTGGAGACTAGCGGGGGATCCTTC.

This clonotype turned up a few times. CDR3 sequence reads: CASGKLGPARDRTYEQYF. In DNA, the CDR3 is TGTGCCAGCGGAAAGCTTGGCCCGGCCCGGGACAGAACCTACGAGCAGTACTTC. The gene calls are TRBV5-6 and TRBJ2-7; 7 nucleotides align to TRBD1. J lost 2 bases, V lost 7 bases, and 21 bases had no gene match. The CDR3 consists of 18 residues. Germline loops: CDR1 SGHDT, CDR2 YYEEEE.

The chain couples TRBV19 to TRBJ1-2; weak D call: TRBD1 (5 bases). Trimming removed 5 bases from V and 1 base from J, with 14 bases in between. This CDR3 is 15 amino acids long. Germline CDR1 reads LNHDA; CDR2 reads SQIVND (reference sequence). The CDR3: CASSPTATFNYGYTF. CDR3 coding DNA: TGTGCCAGTAGTCCGACAGCAACCTTTAACTATGGCTACACCTTC.

At least ten counts were recorded for this clonotype. This chain connects TRBV7-3 to TRBJ2-7; D unclear. CDR1 and CDR2 (germline): SGHTA, FQGTGA. The CDR3 has 13 residues. The ends were cut back, 2 bases at V and 1 base at J, with 6 bases in the middle. The CDR3 spells CASSLGRSYEQYF. CDR3 sequence (DNA): TGTGCCAGCAGCTTAGGCAGATCCTACGAGCAGTACTTC.

Many counts were recorded for this clonotype. V usage is TRBV5-5 and J usage is TRBJ2-3, with TRBD2 matching over 14 bases. Trimming removed 3 bases from V and 3 bases from J; junction bases left unmatched: 3. Germline CDR1 is SGHKS and CDR2 is YYEKEE (reference sequence). The CDR3 has 16 amino acids. Here the CDR3 reads CASSSRTSGGTDTQYF. The CDR3 nucleotides read TGTGCCAGCAGCTCCCGGACTAGCGGGGGGACAGATACGCAGTATTTT.

This clonotype was recorded many times. This chain uses TRBV6-6 with TRBJ1-1; 7 nucleotides line up with TRBD1. The V gene end was trimmed by 0 bases and the J gene end by 2 bases; junction bases not matched to a gene: 3. Looked up from germline, CDR1 is MNHNY and CDR2 is SVGAGI (reference sequence). The CDR3 has 15 amino acids. The CDR3 reads CASSYSGQTNTEAFF. CDR3 sequence (DNA): TGTGCCAGCAGTTACTCGGGACAGACAAACACTGAAGCTTTCTTT.

This clonotype was picked up many times. V and J are TRBV20-1 and TRBJ1-2; the match to TRBD1 covers 7 bases. Germline V CDR1 and CDR2: DFQATT, SNEGSKA (reference sequence). This CDR3 has 12 residues. V lost 5 bases and J lost 4; bases outside the gene matches: 4. The CDR3 DNA reads TGCAGTGCTTCAGACAGGGCCTATGGCTACACCTTC. Protein product: CSASDRAYGYTF.

This clonotype appeared many times. The V and J genes are TRBV6-2 or TRBV6-3 and TRBJ1-5, with 7 bases identical to TRBD1. Germline lookup yields CDR1 MNHEY and CDR2 SVGEGT. The CDR3 covers 16 residues. Trimming at V came to 0 bases and at J to 7 bases, leaving 9 bases not matched to a gene. CDR3 sequence: CASSYSPDRVGQPQHF. CDR3 nucleotide sequence: TGTGCCAGCAGTTACTCCCCCGACAGGGTTGGCCAGCCCCAGCATTTT.

The table lists this clonotype with many counts. The CDR3 region has the DNA TGTGCCAGCAGCCCCCAGATGAGGGGGGCGCATGGCTACACCTTC. Protein: CASSPQMRGAHGYTF. This chain connects TRBV11-2 to TRBJ1-2, with D tentatively TRBD1 (6 bases). Germline lookup yields CDR1 SGHAT and CDR2 FQNNGV. The CDR3 length is 15 residues. V lost 5 bases and J lost 6, with 19 bases in between.

This clonotype appeared a few times. V and J are TRBV13 and TRBJ2-3; a possible D gene is TRBD1 (5 bases). Germline loops: CDR1 PRHDT, CDR2 FYEKMQ (reference sequence). This CDR3 is 14 amino acids long. V lost 5 bases to trimming and J lost 0 bases, with 9 bases between them. CDR3 nucleotides: TGTGCCAGCAGCCCAGGGAAGAGCACAGATACGCAGTATTTT. Protein product: CASSPGKSTDTQYF.

This clonotype was seen at least ten times. This chain connects TRBV3-1 to TRBJ2-1; the D gene is possibly TRBD2 (6 bases). V lost 4 bases, J lost 13 bases, and 17 bases lay in between. This CDR3 comprises 13 residues. Germline CDR1 is LGHDT and CDR2 is YNNKEL (reference sequence). The chain's CDR3 is CASSLSQGLTQFF. The DNA of the CDR3 is TGTGCCAGCAGCCTATCTCAGGGACTGACCCAGTTCTTC.

This clonotype was counted ten times or more. The V and J genes are TRBV12-3 or TRBV12-4 and TRBJ2-1; maybe TRBD2 (6 bases). This CDR3 is 17 amino acids long. V was trimmed by 6 bases and J by 7 bases, leaving 25 bases between them. Here the CDR3 reads CASSNPGTPKNLNEQFF. The DNA for the CDR3 is TGTGCCAGCAGCAATCCCGGGACTCCTAAGAACCTAAATGAGCAGTTCTTC.